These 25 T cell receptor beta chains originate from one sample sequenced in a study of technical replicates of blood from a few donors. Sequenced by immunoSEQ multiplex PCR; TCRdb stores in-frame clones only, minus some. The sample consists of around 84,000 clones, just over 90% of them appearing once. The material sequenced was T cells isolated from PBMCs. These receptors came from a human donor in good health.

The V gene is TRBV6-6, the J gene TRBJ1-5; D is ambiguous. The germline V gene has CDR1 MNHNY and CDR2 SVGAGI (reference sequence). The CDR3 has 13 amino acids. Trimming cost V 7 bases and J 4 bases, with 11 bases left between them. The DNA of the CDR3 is TGTGCCAGCAAATCGGACTGGAATCAGCCCCAGCATTTT. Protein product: CASKSDWNQPQHF.

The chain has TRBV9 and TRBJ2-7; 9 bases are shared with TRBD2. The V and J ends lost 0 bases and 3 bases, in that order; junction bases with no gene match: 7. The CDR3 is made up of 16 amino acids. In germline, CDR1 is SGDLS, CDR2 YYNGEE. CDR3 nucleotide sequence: TGTGCCAGCAGCGTAGCGGGGACTAGCTCGGTCTACGAGCAGTACTTC. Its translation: CASSVAGTSSVYEQYF.

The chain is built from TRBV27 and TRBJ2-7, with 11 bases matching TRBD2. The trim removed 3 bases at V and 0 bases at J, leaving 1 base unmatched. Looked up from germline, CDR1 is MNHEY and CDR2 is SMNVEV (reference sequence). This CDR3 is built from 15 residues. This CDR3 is CASSFSGGVSYEQYF. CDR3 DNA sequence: TGTGCCAGCAGTTTTAGCGGGGGGGTCTCCTACGAGCAGTACTTC.

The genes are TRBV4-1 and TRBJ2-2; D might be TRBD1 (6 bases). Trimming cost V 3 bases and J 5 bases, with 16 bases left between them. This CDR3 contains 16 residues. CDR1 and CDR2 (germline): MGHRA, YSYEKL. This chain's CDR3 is CASSHPGQSITGELFF. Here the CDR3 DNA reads TGCGCCAGCAGCCACCCAGGACAGTCTATTACCGGGGAGCTGTTTTTT.

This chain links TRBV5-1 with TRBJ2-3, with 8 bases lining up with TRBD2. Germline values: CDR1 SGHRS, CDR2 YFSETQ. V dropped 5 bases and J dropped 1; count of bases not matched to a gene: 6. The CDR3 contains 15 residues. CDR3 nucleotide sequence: TGCGCCAGCAGGTCGAGCGGGGGCGGCACAGATACGCAGTATTTT. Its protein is CASRSSGGGTDTQYF. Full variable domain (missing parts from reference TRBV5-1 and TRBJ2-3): KAGVTQTPRYLIKTRGQQVTLSCSPISGHRSVSWYQQTPGQGLQFLFEYFSETQRNKGNFPGRFSGRQFSNSRSEMNVSTLELGDSALYLCASRSSGGGTDTQYFGPGTRLTVL.

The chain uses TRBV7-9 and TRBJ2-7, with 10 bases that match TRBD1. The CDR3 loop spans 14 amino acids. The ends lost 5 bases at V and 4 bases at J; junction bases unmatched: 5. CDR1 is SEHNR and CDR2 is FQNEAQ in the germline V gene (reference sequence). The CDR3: CASSVGQGFYEQYF. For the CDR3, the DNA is TGTGCCAGCAGCGTGGGACAGGGGTTTTACGAGCAGTACTTC.

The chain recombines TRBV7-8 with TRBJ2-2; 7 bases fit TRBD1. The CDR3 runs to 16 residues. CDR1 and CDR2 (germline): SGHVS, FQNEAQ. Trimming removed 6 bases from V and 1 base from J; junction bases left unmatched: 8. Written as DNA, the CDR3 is TGTGCCAGCAGTTTTACAGGGGCCCTGAACACCGGGGAGCTGTTTTTT. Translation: CASSFTGALNTGELFF.

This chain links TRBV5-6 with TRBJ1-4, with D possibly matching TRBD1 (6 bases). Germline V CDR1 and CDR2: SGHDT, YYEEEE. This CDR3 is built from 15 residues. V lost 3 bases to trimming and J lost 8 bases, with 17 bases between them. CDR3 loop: CASSYKVGAQEKLFF. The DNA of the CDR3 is TGTGCCAGCAGCTACAAGGTGGGGGCACAGGAAAAACTGTTTTTT.

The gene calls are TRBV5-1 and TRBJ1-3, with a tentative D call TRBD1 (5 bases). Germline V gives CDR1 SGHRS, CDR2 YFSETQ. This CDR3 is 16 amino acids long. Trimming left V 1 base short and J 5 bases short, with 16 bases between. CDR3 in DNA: TGCGCCAGCAGCTTGCAGGAGCAGGGTGGGAGAAACACCATATATTTT. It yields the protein CASSLQEQGGRNTIYF.

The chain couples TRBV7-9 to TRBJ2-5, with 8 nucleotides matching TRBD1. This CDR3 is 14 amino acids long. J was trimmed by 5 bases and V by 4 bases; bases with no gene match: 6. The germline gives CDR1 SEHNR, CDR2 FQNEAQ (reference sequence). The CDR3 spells CASSSQGAKETQYF. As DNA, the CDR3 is TGTGCCAGCAGCTCCCAGGGGGCGAAGGAGACCCAGTACTTC. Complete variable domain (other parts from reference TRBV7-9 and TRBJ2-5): DTGVSQNPRHKITKRGQNVTFRCDPISEHNRLYWYRQTLGQGPEFLTYFQNEAQLEKSRLLSDRFSAERPKGSFSTLEIQRTEQGDSAMYLCASSSQGAKETQYFGPGTRLLVL.

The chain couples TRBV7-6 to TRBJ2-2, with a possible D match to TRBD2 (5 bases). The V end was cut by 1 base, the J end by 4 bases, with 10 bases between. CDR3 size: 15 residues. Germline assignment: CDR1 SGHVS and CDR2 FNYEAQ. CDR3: CASSLVGDRTGELFF. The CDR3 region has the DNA TGTGCCAGCAGCTTAGTCGGGGATCGCACCGGGGAGCTGTTTTTT.

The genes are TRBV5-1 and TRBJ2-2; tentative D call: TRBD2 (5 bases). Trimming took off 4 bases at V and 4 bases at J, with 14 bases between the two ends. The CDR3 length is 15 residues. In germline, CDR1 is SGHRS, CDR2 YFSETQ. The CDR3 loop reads CASSGGSKVTGELFF. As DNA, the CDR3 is TGCGCCAGCAGCGGAGGTTCTAAGGTCACCGGGGAGCTGTTTTTT.

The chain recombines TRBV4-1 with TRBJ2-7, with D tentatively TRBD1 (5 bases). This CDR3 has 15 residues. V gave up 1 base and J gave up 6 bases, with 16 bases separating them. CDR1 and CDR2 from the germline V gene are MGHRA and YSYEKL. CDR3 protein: CASSQGAQGGGEQYF. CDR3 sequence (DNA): TGCGCCAGCAGCCAAGGAGCGCAGGGTGGTGGCGAGCAGTACTTC.

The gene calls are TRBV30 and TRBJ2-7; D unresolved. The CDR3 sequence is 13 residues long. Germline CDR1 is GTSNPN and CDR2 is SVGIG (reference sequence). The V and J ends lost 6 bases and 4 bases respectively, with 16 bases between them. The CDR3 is CACQNSPGYEQYF. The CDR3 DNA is TGTGCCTGTCAAAATAGTCCGGGTTACGAGCAGTACTTC.

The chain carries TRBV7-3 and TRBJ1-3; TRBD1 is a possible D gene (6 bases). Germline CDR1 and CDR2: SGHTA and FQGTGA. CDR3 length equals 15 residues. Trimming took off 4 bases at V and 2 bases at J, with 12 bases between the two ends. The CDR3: CASSSQGPPGNTIYF. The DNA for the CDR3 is TGTGCCAGCAGCTCACAGGGACCACCTGGAAACACCATATATTTT.

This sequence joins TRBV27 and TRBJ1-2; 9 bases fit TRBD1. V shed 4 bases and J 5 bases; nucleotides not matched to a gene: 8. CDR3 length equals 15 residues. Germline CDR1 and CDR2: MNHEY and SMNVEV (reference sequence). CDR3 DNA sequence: TGTGCCAGCAGTTCGCGGACAGGGGCGTTATATGGCTACACCTTC. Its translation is CASSSRTGALYGYTF.

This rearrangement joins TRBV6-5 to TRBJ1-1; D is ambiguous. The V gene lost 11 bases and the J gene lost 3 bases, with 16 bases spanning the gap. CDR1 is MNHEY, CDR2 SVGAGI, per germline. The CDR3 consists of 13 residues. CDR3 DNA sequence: TGTGCCGGCCGACTAAGGGCCGACACTGAAGCTTTCTTT. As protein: CAGRLRADTEAFF.

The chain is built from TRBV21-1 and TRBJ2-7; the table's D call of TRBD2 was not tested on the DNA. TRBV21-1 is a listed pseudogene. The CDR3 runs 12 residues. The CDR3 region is CASRTDTYEQYF. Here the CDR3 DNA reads TGTGCCAGTAGGACTGATACCTACGAGCAGTACTTC.

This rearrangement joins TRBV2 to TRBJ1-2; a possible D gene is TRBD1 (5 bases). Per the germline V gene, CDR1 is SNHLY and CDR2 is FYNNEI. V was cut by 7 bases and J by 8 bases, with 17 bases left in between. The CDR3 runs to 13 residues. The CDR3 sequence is CASKLGTEGGYTF. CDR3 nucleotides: TGTGCCAGCAAACTAGGGACGGAGGGGGGCTACACCTTC.

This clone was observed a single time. CDR3 nucleotides: TGTGCCAGTAGTGTTTTCACAGGGATTCCCCTTGTGAACACTGAAGCTTTCTTT. Its translation is CASSVFTGIPLVNTEAFF. The rearrangement joins TRBV19 to TRBJ1-1; D is perhaps TRBD1 (6 bases). The CDR3 is 18 amino acids. Looked up from germline, CDR1 is LNHDA and CDR2 is SQIVND (reference sequence). V lost 5 bases and J 0 bases, leaving 22 bases between the germline ends.

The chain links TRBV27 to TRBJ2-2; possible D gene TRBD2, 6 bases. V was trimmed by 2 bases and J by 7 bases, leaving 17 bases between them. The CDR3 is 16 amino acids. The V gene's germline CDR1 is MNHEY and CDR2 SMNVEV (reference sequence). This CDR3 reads CASSLSPGEYGGELFF. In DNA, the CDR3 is TGTGCCAGCAGTTTAAGTCCGGGAGAATACGGCGGGGAGCTGTTTTTT.

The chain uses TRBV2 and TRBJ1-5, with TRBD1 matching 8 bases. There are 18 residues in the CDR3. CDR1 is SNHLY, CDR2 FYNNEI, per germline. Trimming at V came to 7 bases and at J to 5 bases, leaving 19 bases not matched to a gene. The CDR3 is CASTRYSPQGGTYQPQHF. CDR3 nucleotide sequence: TGTGCCAGCACCCGATACTCTCCACAGGGGGGTACCTATCAGCCCCAGCATTTT.

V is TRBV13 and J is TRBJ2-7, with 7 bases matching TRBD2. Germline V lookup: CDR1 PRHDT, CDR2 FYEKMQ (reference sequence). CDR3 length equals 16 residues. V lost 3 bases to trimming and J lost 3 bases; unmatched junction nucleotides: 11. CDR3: CASSFSRKRGIYEQYF. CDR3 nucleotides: TGTGCCAGCAGCTTTAGCCGTAAGCGGGGTATCTACGAGCAGTACTTC.

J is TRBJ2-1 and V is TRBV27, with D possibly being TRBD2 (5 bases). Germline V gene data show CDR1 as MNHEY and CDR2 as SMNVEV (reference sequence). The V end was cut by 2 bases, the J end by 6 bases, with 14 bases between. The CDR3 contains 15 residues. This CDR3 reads CASSLRGPHINEQFF. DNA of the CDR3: TGTGCCAGCAGTTTACGAGGGCCCCATATCAATGAGCAGTTCTTC.

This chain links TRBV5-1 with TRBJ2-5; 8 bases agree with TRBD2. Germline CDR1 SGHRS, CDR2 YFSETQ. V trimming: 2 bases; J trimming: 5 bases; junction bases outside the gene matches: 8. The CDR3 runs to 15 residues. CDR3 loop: CASSFSGGVLETQYF. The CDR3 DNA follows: TGCGCCAGCAGCTTTTCGGGGGGGGTTTTGGAGACCCAGTACTTC.